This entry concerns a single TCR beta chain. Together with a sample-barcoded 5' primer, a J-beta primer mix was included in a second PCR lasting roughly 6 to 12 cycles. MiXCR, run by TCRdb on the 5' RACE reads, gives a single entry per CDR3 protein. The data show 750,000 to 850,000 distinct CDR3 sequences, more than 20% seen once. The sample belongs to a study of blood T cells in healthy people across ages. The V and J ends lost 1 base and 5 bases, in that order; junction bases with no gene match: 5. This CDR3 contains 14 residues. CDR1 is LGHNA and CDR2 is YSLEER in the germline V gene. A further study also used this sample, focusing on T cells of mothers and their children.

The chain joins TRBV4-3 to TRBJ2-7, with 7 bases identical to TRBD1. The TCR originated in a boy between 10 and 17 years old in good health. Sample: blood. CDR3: CASSQGHRGDEQYF. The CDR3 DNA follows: TGCGCCAGCAGCCAAGGTCACAGGGGCGACGAGCAGTACTTC.